A single sample is the source of the 9 T cell receptor beta chains below, sequenced in a study of shared clonotypes between healthy human individuals. Repertoires were generated with immunoSEQ multiplex PCR, while TCRdb's copy carries only in-frame clones and drops some. The data show around 750,000 clones, about 74% seen once. The sequenced material came from memory CD4+ T cells sorted from blood. Specified subset: CD45RA-negative fraction. The origin of the receptors is a young woman in good health.

Only one count was recorded for this clone. This chain links TRBV2 with TRBJ2-2; TRBD1 matches 10 bases. CDR3 length equals 15 residues. Germline V gene sequence: CDR1 SNHLY, CDR2 FYNNEI. The V and J ends lost 2 bases and 5 bases, in that order; junction bases with no gene match: 2. CDR3 nucleotide sequence: TGTGCCAGCAGTGAAAGGGACAGGGGAACCGGGGAGCTGTTTTTT. It translates to CASSERDRGTGELFF. Combining the CDR3 with reference TRBV2 and TRBJ2-2 gives the whole variable domain EPEVTQTPSHQVTQMGQEVILRCVPISNHLYFYWYRQILGQKVEFLVSFYNNEISEKSEIFDDQFSVERPDGSNFTLKIRSTKLEDSAMYFCASSERDRGTGELFFGEGSRLTVL.

V usage is TRBV29-1 and J usage is TRBJ1-1; D gene unclear. V shed 6 bases and J shed 2 bases, with 13 bases lying between them. The germline gives CDR1 SQVTM, CDR2 ANQGSEA. The CDR3 covers 13 residues. CDR3 bases: TGCAGCGTCAAAACAGATTCTAACACTGAAGCTTTCTTT. This codes for CSVKTDSNTEAFF.

The rearrangement joins TRBV4-2 to TRBJ1-2; 7 bases are shared with TRBD1. This CDR3 has 13 residues. After removal of 3 bases from V and 10 bases from J, the junction contained 8 bases not matched to a gene. Germline CDR1 reads LGHNA; CDR2 reads YNFKEQ. For the CDR3, the DNA is TGTGCCAGCAGCCAGAGCACAGGGGAGGACTACACCTTC. Translating it yields CASSQSTGEDYTF.

The chain joins TRBV18 to TRBJ2-1; maybe TRBD1 (6 bases). CDR3 length: 15 amino acids. The germline V and J ends were trimmed by 1 base and 5 bases, with 12 bases remaining between them. Germline assignment: CDR1 KGHSH and CDR2 LQKENI. For the CDR3, the DNA is TGTGCCAGCTCACCACTCAGGACAGTCAACAATGAGCAGTTCTTC. Amino acids: CASSPLRTVNNEQFF.

V gene TRBV19 combines with J gene TRBJ2-2; 9 bases are shared with TRBD1. From germline, CDR1 is LNHDA and CDR2 SQIVND (reference sequence). V dropped 3 bases and J dropped 5; count of bases not matched to a gene: 10. CDR3 length: 17 amino acids. The CDR3 DNA sequence: TGTGCCAGTAGTATCGTTTTGGACAGGGGAAAAACCGGGGAGCTGTTTTTT. Its protein product is CASSIVLDRGKTGELFF.

This chain uses TRBV6-1 with TRBJ1-1, with TRBD1 matching 7 bases. The CDR3 runs 14 residues. J was trimmed by 1 base and V by 6 bases; bases with no gene match: 5. In germline, CDR1 is MNHNS, CDR2 SASEGT. The CDR3: CASRRTGQNTEAFF. Here the CDR3 DNA reads TGTGCCAGCAGGAGGACAGGTCAGAACACTGAAGCTTTCTTT.

This rearrangement joins TRBV11-1 to TRBJ2-3; D is perhaps TRBD2 (6 bases). Trimming shortened V by 3 bases and J by 0 bases, and 13 bases separated the two germline ends. Germline-derived CDR1 and CDR2 are SGHAT and FQDESV (reference sequence). The CDR3 covers 16 residues. The CDR3 protein is CASSFGGDLSTDTQYF. CDR3 bases: TGTGCCAGCAGCTTTGGCGGGGACCTTAGCACAGATACGCAGTATTTT.

The rearrangement links TRBV20-1 to TRBJ1-4; D is undetermined. Germline values: CDR1 DFQATT, CDR2 SNEGSKA (reference sequence). The CDR3 consists of 11 residues. V was trimmed by 6 bases and J by 13 bases, leaving 15 bases between them. The CDR3 here is CSAKNRFGLFF. CDR3 bases: TGCAGTGCAAAAAATCGATTTGGACTGTTTTTT.

J is TRBJ2-1 and V is TRBV18; 12 bases map to TRBD2. This CDR3 is 17 amino acids long. The V gene end was trimmed by 2 bases and the J gene end by 6 bases; junction bases not matched to a gene: 8. Germline CDR1 reads KGHSH; CDR2 reads LQKENI. Here the CDR3 DNA reads TGTGCCAGCTCACCAGGGCTAGCGGGAGGGCCGCCCAATGAGCAGTTCTTC. It translates to CASSPGLAGGPPNEQFF. The full variable domain, completed using reference TRBV18 and TRBJ2-1, is NAGVMQNPRHLVRRRGQEARLRCSPMKGHSHVYWYRQLPEEGLKFMVYLQKENIIDESGMPKERFSAEFPKEGPSILRIQQVVRGDSAAYFCASSPGLAGGPPNEQFFGPGTRLTVL.